This TCR beta chain was retrieved from a study of blood T cell repertoires in COVID-19. Study summary: The United States, Italy and Spain were the sources of the acute and convalescent COVID-19 samples. T cells, B-cell-depleted T cells, or PBMCs provided the cDNA or gDNA that served as material.

How the authors handled the data: Amplification of reference gene primers was used by the study to estimate nucleated cell counts. The repertoire was sequenced with immunoSEQ multiplex PCR; TCRdb's copy has only in-frame clones and lacks some. V, J and clone size derive from that table, while D and trimming were established from the DNA sequence. The sample yields approximately 190,000 clones, about 86% seen once. CDR3 size: 16 residues. Looked up from germline, CDR1 is SNHLY and CDR2 is FYNNEI. Trimming removed 7 bases at V and 0 bases at J, with 15 bases between. The sequencing input was peripheral blood. The rearrangement joins TRBV2 to TRBJ2-2; D is unclear. This receptor was identified in a man younger than 45 with active or convalescent COVID-19. Here the CDR3 DNA reads TGTGCCAGCATGCGGTCGAAGGCTACGAACACCGGGGAGCTGTTTTTT. This translates into CASMRSKATNTGELFF.